This note documents a single T cell receptor (beta chain) sequence. This entry is derived from a study of Graves' ophthalmopathy and Graves' hyperthyroidism. Amplified material comprised TCR beta CDR3 regions derived from RNA transcripts. First-round RT-PCR used HTBI primers; second-round multiplex PCR followed. Each CDR3 protein is one row after TCRdb ran MiXCR on the multiplex PCR reads. In the table there are about 1.1 million distinct CDR3 sequences, approximately 35% of which are singletons. From germline, CDR1 is DFQATT and CDR2 SNEGSKA (reference sequence). J lost 1 base, V lost 6 bases, and 8 bases had no gene match. The CDR3 sequence is 14 residues long.

Source material: peripheral blood or thyroid tissue (not recorded which). The chain uses TRBV20-1 and TRBJ2-5; 7 nucleotides agree with TRBD1. This TCR was sampled from an adult man with Graves' hyperthyroidism. CDR3 sequence (DNA): TGCAGTGCCGACACAGGGGCGATCCAAGAGACCCAGTACTTC. Translated, it gives CSADTGAIQETQYF.